The TCR beta chain described here comes from a study of CD8 T cells in ankylosing spondylitis. Broader study findings: Apparently characteristic of ankylosing spondylitis blood was a TCR beta motif (about 8 highly homologous variants). CD8+ cells made up the disease-linked clones, which were relatively rare in peripheral blood.

This clonotype was seen a handful of times. Its antigen is still unknown. MiXCR was run by TCRdb on the 5' RACE reads, yielding one entry per CDR3 protein. In the table there are approximately 350,000 distinct CDR3 sequences, roughly 15% of which are singletons. This CDR3 comprises 14 residues. V lost 4 bases to trimming and J lost 3 bases, with 13 bases between them. Germline V lookup: CDR1 SGHRS, CDR2 YFSETQ. V is TRBV5-1 and J is TRBJ1-1; possible D gene TRBD1, 5 bases. The clonotype originates from a male donor with ankylosing spondylitis or in good health (not recorded which). Sequenced material: blood, either unsorted or a sorted T cell fraction (not recorded which). The CDR3 protein is CASSRRGEYTEAFF. The CDR3, as DNA: TGCGCCAGCAGCCGGCGGGGGGAGTACACTGAAGCTTTCTTT.